These 3 T cell receptor beta chains were sequenced from one sample in a study of CD8+CD57+ T cells in acquired aplastic anemia. Researchers used genomic DNA as the template to profile TCR beta VDJ and CDR3. From the reads, TCRdb called clonotypes with MiXCR, one entry per CDR3 protein. The sample yields some 220,000 distinct CDR3 sequences, 30% to 40% seen once. Source material: sorted CD4+, CD8+, or CD8+CD57+ T cells (not recorded which) from PBMCs. The receptors were sampled from a human donor in good health, serving as a control.

This chain links TRBV12-3 or TRBV12-4 with TRBJ1-6; no firm D call. The CDR3 sequence is 13 residues long. V was clipped by 2 bases and J by 10 bases, with 9 bases between them. CDR3 nucleotide sequence: TGTGCCAGCAGTTTAAGGGTACAGTCACCCCTCCACTTT. Encoded protein: CASSLRVQSPLHF.

This clonotype appeared a few times. The rearrangement links TRBV4-1 to TRBJ2-7; D tentatively reads TRBD1 or TRBD2 (6 bases each). In germline, CDR1 is MGHRA, CDR2 YSYEKL. Trimming cost V 4 bases and J 5 bases, with 18 bases left between them. The CDR3 covers 15 residues. CDR3 residues: CASSPGAGKRNEQYF. The CDR3 nucleotides are TGCGCCAGCAGCCCGGGGGCCGGGAAAAGAAACGAGCAGTACTTC.

This clonotype was observed many times. The chain uses TRBV7-3 and TRBJ2-7; a weak D match, TRBD2 (7 bases). CDR3 length: 15 amino acids. The V end was cut by 1 base, the J end by 6 bases, with 16 bases between. Germline CDR1 SGHTA, CDR2 FQGTGA. CDR3 sequence (DNA): TGTGCCAGCAGCTTAATTGGGGGGGCCCGAGGCGAGCAGTACTTC. It specifies CASSLIGGARGEQYF. Variable domain in full (rest from reference TRBV7-3 and TRBJ2-7): GAGVSQTPSNKVTEKGKYVELRCDPISGHTALYWYRQSLGQGPEFLIYFQGTGAADDSGLPNDRFFAVRPEGSVSTLKIQRTERGDSAVYLCASSLIGGARGEQYFGPGTRLTVT.